The subject of this entry is one T cell receptor (beta chain). Its antigen is not identified. The CDR3 loop spans 14 amino acids. Germline CDR1 reads MDHEN; CDR2 reads SYDVKM. Trimming pared 8 bases from V and 5 bases from J, leaving 19 bases between. This record comes from a study of early stage breast cancer tumors. Libraries were prepared by immunoSEQ multiplex PCR; TCRdb keeps only in-frame clonotypes and omits some of them. Altogether 40,000 to 60,000 clones are present, about 77% being singletons, with the ten largest covering around 3.4%. Study results and caveats: Commonly generated sequences made up most enriched TCRB sequences shared between patients. Compared with adjacent normal breast, tumors showed 2 to 2.5-fold denser, more clonal T cells.

The V call is TRBV28, the J call TRBJ2-7; maybe TRBD2 (5 bases). The receptor was derived from a middle-aged person with breast cancer. The sequenced sample consisted of blood. CDR3 residues: CASAPLGVRHEQYF. The CDR3 nucleotides read TGTGCCAGCGCCCCGCTCGGGGTACGGCACGAGCAGTACTTC.